This is a list of T cell receptor beta chains from one sample in a study of blood T cells in healthy people across ages. TCRdb used MiXCR to reprocess the 5' RACE reads, holding one entry per CDR3 protein. The sample has around 1,800,000 distinct CDR3 sequences; more than 35% are singletons. Specimen: blood. The source of these receptors is a human donor in good health. Each CDR3 is given with its conserved first and last residue. The D gene is left open where the match is weak. Not all rows give a size; the values are once, few, many and, for expanded clones, a class.

clone size,V gene,J gene,D gene,CDR3 DNA,CDR3 protein
NA,TRBV5-1,TRBJ2-5,NA,TGCGCCAGCAGCTTGGAACAGTACCAAGAGACCCAGTACTTC,CASSLEQYQETQYF
NA,TRBV10-3,TRBJ1-2,TRBD1,TGTGCCATTGGGACAGGGGAAGATTATGGCTACACCTTC,CAIGTGEDYGYTF
NA,TRBV7-9,TRBJ2-7,TRBD2,TGTGCCAGCAGCTTCCTAGCGGGGGCCGACTACGAGCAGTACTTC,CASSFLAGADYEQYF
many,TRBV24-1,TRBJ2-7,NA,TGTGCCACCAGTGTCCAGAGGACCTACGAGCAGTACTTC,CATSVQRTYEQYF
NA,TRBV20-1,TRBJ1-6,TRBD1,TGCAGTGCTCAGCCGCCGGGACAGTATTCACCCCTCCACTTT,CSAQPPGQYSPLHF
NA,TRBV10-3,TRBJ2-4,NA,TGTGCCATCAGTGAGACAGGGATGGCCAAAAACATTCAGTACTTC,CAISETGMAKNIQYF
few,TRBV29-1,TRBJ2-5,NA,TGCAGCGTTGGATTTCCAGTACAAGAGACCCAGTACTTC,CSVGFPVQETQYF
NA,TRBV9,TRBJ1-6,NA,TGTGCCAGCGGGACCGGGACTGGTAATTCACCCCTCCACTTT,CASGTGTGNSPLHF
many,TRBV6-6,TRBJ2-3,NA,TGTGCCAGCAGTGACGACAGCCCTAGCACAGATACGCAGTATTTT,CASSDDSPSTDTQYF
NA,TRBV29-1,TRBJ1-1,NA,TGCAGCGTTGGTCGTTCGGCGGGAGGCACTGAAGCTTTCTTT,CSVGRSAGGTEAFF
few,TRBV12-3/TRBV12-4,TRBJ1-2,TRBD1,TGTGCCAGCAGTTTACATGTGTTCGGCTCGGGACAGCTTAACTATGGCTACACCTTC,CASSLHVFGSGQLNYGYTF
NA,TRBV7-2,TRBJ2-3,NA,TGTGCCAGCAGCGCGGCCCATCGGGATACGCAGTATTTT,CASSAAHRDTQYF
NA,TRBV20-1,TRBJ2-3,TRBD1,TGCAGTGCTACCTGGACAGGGAGGCCAGATACGCAGTATTTT,CSATWTGRPDTQYF
many,TRBV5-6,TRBJ1-2,TRBD1,TGTGCCAGCAGCTTGGCCCAGGGGGCGCGGGGCTATGGCTACACCTTC,CASSLAQGARGYGYTF
NA,TRBV28,TRBJ1-5,NA,TGTGCCAGCAGCTCACCGACGGGGAGGGGTATACAGCCCCAGCATTTT,CASSSPTGRGIQPQHF
NA,TRBV29-1,TRBJ1-1,NA,TGCAGCGTTGATGGGGGTAGAAATGAAGCTTTCTTT,CSVDGGRNEAFF
NA,TRBV10-3,TRBJ2-3,NA,TGTGCCATCAGGGCAGGGTTTAGTGGAGATACGCAGTATTTT,CAIRAGFSGDTQYF
NA,TRBV11-3,TRBJ2-1,NA,TGTGCCAGCAGCCTCAGGGGGGGCCTAGCCAATGAGCAGTTCTTC,CASSLRGGLANEQFF
few,TRBV25-1,TRBJ1-2,TRBD1,TGTGCCAGCAGTGGTCCACAGGGGACCGGCTACACCTTC,CASSGPQGTGYTF
NA,TRBV4-1,TRBJ1-2,NA,TGCGCCAGCAGCCAAGAACCCGTAAAAGGGAACTATGGCTACACCTTC,CASSQEPVKGNYGYTF
few,TRBV7-2,TRBJ2-4,TRBD1,TGTGCCAGCAGACGGACAGGGGGAGAGCAGTACTTC,CASRRTGGEQYF
NA,TRBV11-2,TRBJ1-2,NA,TGTGCCAGCAGCTTAGGAACAGGGTGGGGGTATGGCTACACCTTC,CASSLGTGWGYGYTF
NA,TRBV28,TRBJ2-1,NA,TGTGCCAGCAGTAAGTACGGTGAGCAGTTCTTC,CASSKYGEQFF
few,TRBV10-2,TRBJ2-7,TRBD1,TGCGCCAGCAGTGGAGGGTGGACAGGGCAGGACGAGCAGTACTTC,CASSGGWTGQDEQYF
NA,TRBV11-1,TRBJ1-1,NA,TGTGCCAGCAGCCGTAGTCGGCGGGGGGGCGACGGGGGTCCTCTGAACACTGAAGCTTTCTTT,CASSRSRRGGDGGPLNTEAFF
NA,TRBV4-2,TRBJ1-5,TRBD1,TGTGCCAGCAGCCATTTATTTCAGGGGGACCAGCCCCAGCATTTT,CASSHLFQGDQPQHF